What follows is one TCR beta chain and its context. Its cognate antigen is unknown. The junction and the germline gene differ at one end; a read error may be behind it. Then a second PCR, running roughly 6 to 12 cycles, was carried out with a sample-barcoded 5' primer and a J-beta primer mix. MiXCR, applied by TCRdb to the 5' RACE reads, yields one record per CDR3 protein. This sample yields roughly 500,000 distinct CDR3 sequences, of which 25% to 30% are seen a single time; approximately 17% belongs to the top ten. The data stem from a study of blood T cells in healthy people across ages. Whole-study results and caveats: No conclusive comparison of naive versus antigen-experienced cells was possible with unsorted PBMCs.

The germline gives CDR1 SGHRS, CDR2 YFSETQ. The CDR3 has 15 residues. This TCR was recovered from a woman aged 65 to 85 in good health. The sequenced material came from blood. This rearrangement joins TRBV5-1 to TRBJ1-2; 7 positions agree with TRBD1. CDR3 bases: TGCGCCAGCAGCTTGCGGGACAGTTCGAACTATAGCTACACCTTC. This sequence encodes CASSLRDSSNYSYTF.